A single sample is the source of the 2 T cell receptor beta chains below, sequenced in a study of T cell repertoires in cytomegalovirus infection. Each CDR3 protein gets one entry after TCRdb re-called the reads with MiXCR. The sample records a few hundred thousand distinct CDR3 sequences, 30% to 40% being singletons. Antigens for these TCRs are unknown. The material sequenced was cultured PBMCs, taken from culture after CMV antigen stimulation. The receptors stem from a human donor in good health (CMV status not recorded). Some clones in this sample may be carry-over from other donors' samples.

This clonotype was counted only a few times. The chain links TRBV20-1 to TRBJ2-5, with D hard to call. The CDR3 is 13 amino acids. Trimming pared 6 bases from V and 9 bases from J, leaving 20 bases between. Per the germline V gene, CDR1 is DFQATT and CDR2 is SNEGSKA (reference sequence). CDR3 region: CSAGGLVVGPQYF. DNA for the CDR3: TGCAGTGCAGGTGGCCTAGTTGTTGGGCCCCAGTACTTC.

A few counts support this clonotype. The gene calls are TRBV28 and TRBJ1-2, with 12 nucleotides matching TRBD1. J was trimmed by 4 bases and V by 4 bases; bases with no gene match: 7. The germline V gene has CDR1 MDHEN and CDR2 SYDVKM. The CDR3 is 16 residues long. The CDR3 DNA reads TGTGCCAGCAGTTCGGGACAGGGGGCGATCATCTATGGCTACACCTTC. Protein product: CASSSGQGAIIYGYTF.